This T cell receptor (beta chain) is from a study of cytomegalovirus exposure and HLA in healthy donors. Study in general: Clustering assigned approximately 78% of the approximately 390 genotyped donors to the Caucasian-associated ancestry cluster.

As regards this clone: Antigen specificity is unknown.

It was with 60 Vbeta and 13 Jbeta primers that the PCR ran. The method was immunoSEQ multiplex PCR; TCRdb's version includes in-frame clones alone and lacks a portion of them. Of about 180,000 clones listed, 72% were seen once; the top ten hold 2% to 2.5%. V lost 8 bases and J 3 bases, leaving 7 bases between the germline ends. In germline, CDR1 is SNHLY, CDR2 FYNNEI. The length of the CDR3 is 11 residues. Points from the study as a whole: A link between a missense DCLRE1C variant and TCR beta V- and J-gene trimming emerged from a later analysis.

The chain carries TRBV2 and TRBJ2-5; possible D gene TRBD2, 6 bases. The sample taken for sequencing was PBMCs. The clonotype comes from a human donor in good health. CDR3 loop: CASGEEETQYF. The CDR3 DNA reads as TGTGCCAGCGGGGAGGAAGAGACCCAGTACTTC.